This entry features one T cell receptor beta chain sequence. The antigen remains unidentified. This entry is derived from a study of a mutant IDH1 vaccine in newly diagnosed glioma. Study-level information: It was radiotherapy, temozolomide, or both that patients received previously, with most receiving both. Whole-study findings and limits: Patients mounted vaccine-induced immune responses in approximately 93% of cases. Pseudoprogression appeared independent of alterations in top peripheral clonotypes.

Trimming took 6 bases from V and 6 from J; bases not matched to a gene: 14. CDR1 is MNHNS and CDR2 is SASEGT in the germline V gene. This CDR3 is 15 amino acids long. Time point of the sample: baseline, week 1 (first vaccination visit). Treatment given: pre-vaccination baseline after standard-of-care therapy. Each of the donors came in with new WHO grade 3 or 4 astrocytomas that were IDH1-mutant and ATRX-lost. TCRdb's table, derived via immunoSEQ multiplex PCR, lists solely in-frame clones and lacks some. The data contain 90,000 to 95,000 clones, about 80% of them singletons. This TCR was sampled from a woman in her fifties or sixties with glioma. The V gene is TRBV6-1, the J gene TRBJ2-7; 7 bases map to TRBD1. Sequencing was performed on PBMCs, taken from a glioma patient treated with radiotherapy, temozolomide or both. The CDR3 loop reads CASRLNRGSLSEQYF. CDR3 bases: TGTGCCAGCAGGCTCAACAGGGGTTCTTTAAGCGAGCAGTACTTC.